Listed below are T cell receptor beta chains from one sample, sequenced in a study of human T cells and chemical hapten exposure. TCRdb re-called the RACE reads with MiXCR, one entry per CDR3 protein. The sample holds about 96,000 distinct CDR3 sequences, 9.3% seen once. This specimen was whole blood, taken in connection with sensitization to the hapten diphenylcyclopropenone (DPC). These receptors were obtained from a woman aged 40 to 50 with alopecia areata. Some clones in this sample may be carry-over from other donors' samples. Both conserved end residues are part of each CDR3. The order of the fields is V gene, D gene, CDR3 length, J gene, clone size, CDR3 protein, CDR3 DNA. D genes are given only for firm matches. Not all rows give a size; the values are once, few, many and, for expanded clones, a class.

v_gene: TRBV7-2; d_gene: .; len: 14; j_gene: TRBJ2-3; abundance: .; CDR3aa: CASSLVTLTDTQYF; CDR3nt: TGTGCCAGCAGCTTAGTTACACTTACAGATACGCAGTATTTT
v_gene: TRBV20-1; d_gene: .; len: 14; j_gene: TRBJ2-7; abundance: .; CDR3aa: CSARVAGRTYEQYF; CDR3nt: TGCAGTGCTAGAGTGGCGGGAAGGACCTACGAGCAGTACTTC
v_gene: TRBV6-5; d_gene: .; len: 15; j_gene: TRBJ1-2; abundance: few; CDR3aa: CASSYSPGALYGYTF; CDR3nt: TGTGCCAGCAGTTACTCGCCAGGGGCCCTCTATGGCTACACCTTC
v_gene: TRBV7-2; d_gene: .; len: 13; j_gene: TRBJ1-1; abundance: .; CDR3aa: CASSLSLATQAFF; CDR3nt: TGTGCCAGCAGCTTAAGCCTCGCCACTCAAGCTTTCTTT
v_gene: TRBV10-3; d_gene: .; len: 11; j_gene: TRBJ1-2; abundance: few; CDR3aa: CAIRGGDGYTF; CDR3nt: TGTGCCATCAGGGGCGGGGACGGCTACACCTTC
v_gene: TRBV4-3; d_gene: .; len: 14; j_gene: TRBJ1-1; abundance: few; CDR3aa: CASSQVLQGTEAFF; CDR3nt: TGCGCCAGCAGCCAAGTGCTCCAGGGAACTGAAGCTTTCTTT
v_gene: TRBV29-1; d_gene: .; len: 11; j_gene: TRBJ2-2; abundance: many; CDR3aa: CSFLGAGELFF; CDR3nt: TGCAGCTTTCTGGGGGCCGGGGAGCTGTTTTTT
v_gene: TRBV28; d_gene: .; len: 12; j_gene: TRBJ1-2; abundance: .; CDR3aa: CASTSGTDGYTF; CDR3nt: TGTGCCAGCACCTCCGGGACTGATGGCTACACCTTC
v_gene: TRBV7-3; d_gene: .; len: 13; j_gene: TRBJ2-2; abundance: many; CDR3aa: CASSGSKDGELFF; CDR3nt: TGTGCCAGCAGCGGGAGTAAGGACGGGGAGCTGTTTTTT
v_gene: TRBV20-1; d_gene: TRBD1; len: 17; j_gene: TRBJ2-3; abundance: many; CDR3aa: CSADGDRAIPSTDTQYF; CDR3nt: TGCAGTGCCGATGGGGACAGGGCCATTCCCAGCACAGATACGCAGTATTTT
v_gene: TRBV28; d_gene: .; len: 15; j_gene: TRBJ1-5; abundance: many; CDR3aa: CASNSPGTVDQPQHF; CDR3nt: TGTGCCAGCAATTCCCCCGGGACTGTGGATCAGCCCCAGCATTTT
v_gene: TRBV7-9; d_gene: .; len: 20; j_gene: TRBJ2-1; abundance: many; CDR3aa: CASSLDVSGGGLPSYNEQFF; CDR3nt: TGTGCCAGCAGCTTAGATGTTAGCGGCGGGGGCCTCCCGTCCTACAATGAGCAGTTCTTC
v_gene: TRBV7-9; d_gene: TRBD2; len: 16; j_gene: TRBJ2-5; abundance: many; CDR3aa: CASSAGLADTKETQYF; CDR3nt: TGTGCCAGCAGCGCCGGACTAGCGGATACCAAAGAGACCCAGTACTTC
v_gene: TRBV3-1; d_gene: .; len: 16; j_gene: TRBJ1-1; abundance: .; CDR3aa: CASSQVLPQGNTEAFF; CDR3nt: TGTGCCAGCAGCCAAGTGCTACCTCAGGGGAACACTGAAGCTTTCTTT
v_gene: TRBV3-1; d_gene: .; len: 12; j_gene: TRBJ1-1; abundance: many; CDR3aa: CASSQAGTEAFF; CDR3nt: TGTGCCAGCAGCCAGGCGGGAACTGAAGCTTTCTTT
v_gene: TRBV4-1; d_gene: .; len: 15; j_gene: TRBJ1-1; abundance: .; CDR3aa: CASSQDAALPNQAFF; CDR3nt: TGCGCCAGCAGCCAAGATGCCGCCCTACCGAACCAAGCTTTCTTT